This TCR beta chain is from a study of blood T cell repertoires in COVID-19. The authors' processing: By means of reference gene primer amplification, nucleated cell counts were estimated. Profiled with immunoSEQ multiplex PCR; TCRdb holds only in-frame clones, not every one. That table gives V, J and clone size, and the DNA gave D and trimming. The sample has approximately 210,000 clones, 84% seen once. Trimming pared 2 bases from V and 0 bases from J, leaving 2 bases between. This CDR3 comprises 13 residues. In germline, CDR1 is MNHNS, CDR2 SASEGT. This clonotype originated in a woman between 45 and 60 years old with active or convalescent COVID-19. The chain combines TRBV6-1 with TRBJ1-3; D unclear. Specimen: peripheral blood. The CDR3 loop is CASSELSGNTIYF. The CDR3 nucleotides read TGTGCCAGCAGTGAACTCTCTGGAAACACCATATATTTT.